The source of this TCR beta chain is a study of T cell changes during pregnancy in multiple sclerosis (dated by TCRdb to the late 2010s). Describing the broader study: In women with multiple sclerosis, the researchers looked at how the T cell repertoire shifted as pregnancy progressed.

The CDR3 starts with the cysteine, ends with the phenylalanine, and has 18 residues. The only DNA kept is the CDR3, 54 bases in frame from the first base. V is clipped by 0 bases and J by 3 bases, and the sequence between their germline boundaries is 18 bases long. Via the germline V gene (reference sequence), CDR1 is MNHEY and CDR2 SMNVEV. Library generation was performed with the immunoSEQ multiplex PCR assay. This is the immuneACCESS table as TCRdb keeps it, with only in-frame sequences that have V and J called. A part of the clones is gone; compared with another copy, unresolved V genes explain less than half, and the rest is unexplained. The sample records fewer than 95,000 clones, 80% to 95% of which are singletons. Together, the top ten hold about 4.5% of the sample. About this clone itself: The antigen it recognizes is unknown. Base qualities are missing; no much larger clone stands one base away.

The sample here was peripheral blood, taken in the first trimester of pregnancy. The sequence derives from a female donor with multiple sclerosis, enrolled in a pregnancy study. Recombination joined TRBV27 with TRBJ2-1; no confident D gene assignment can be made. At the DNA level, the sequence is TGTGCCAGCAGTTTATCGGGTACCCACAGTCCCATCTACAATGAGCAGTTCTTC. This sequence encodes CASSLSGTHSPIYNEQFF.